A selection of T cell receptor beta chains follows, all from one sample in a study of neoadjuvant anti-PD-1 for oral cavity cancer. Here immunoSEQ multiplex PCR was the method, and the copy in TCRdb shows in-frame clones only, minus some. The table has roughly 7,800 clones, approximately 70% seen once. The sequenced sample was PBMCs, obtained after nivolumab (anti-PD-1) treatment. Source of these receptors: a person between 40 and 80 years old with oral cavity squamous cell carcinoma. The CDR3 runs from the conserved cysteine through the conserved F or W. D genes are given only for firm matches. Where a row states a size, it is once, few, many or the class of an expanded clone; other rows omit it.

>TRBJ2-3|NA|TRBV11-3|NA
CASSYSSGTWSDTQYF
TGTGCCAGCAGCTATTCCTCCGGGACCTGGAGCGATACGCAGTATTTT
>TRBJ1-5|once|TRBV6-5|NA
CASSYSGQASNQPQHF
TGTGCCAGCAGTTACTCGGGTCAGGCAAGCAATCAGCCCCAGCATTTT
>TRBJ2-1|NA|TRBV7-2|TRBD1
CASSPAQGANEQFF
TGTGCCAGCAGCCCGGCACAGGGGGCGAATGAGCAGTTCTTC
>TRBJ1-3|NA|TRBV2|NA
CATYGDSGNTIYF
TGTGCCACCTACGGGGACTCTGGAAACACCATATATTTT
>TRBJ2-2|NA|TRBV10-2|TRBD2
CASSGSGGANGELFF
TGCGCCAGCAGTGGTAGCGGGGGGGCTAACGGGGAGCTGTTTTTT
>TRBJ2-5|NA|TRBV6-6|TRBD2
CASTHPGGETQYF
TGTGCCAGCACTCACCCGGGGGGGGAGACCCAGTACTTC
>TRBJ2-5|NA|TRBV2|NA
CASRGGVETQYF
TGTGCCAGCAGGGGGGGCGTAGAGACCCAGTACTTC
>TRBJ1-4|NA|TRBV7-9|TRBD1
CASSLGPQGAPNEKLFF
TGTGCCAGCAGCTTAGGGCCCCAGGGGGCCCCTAATGAAAAACTGTTTTTT
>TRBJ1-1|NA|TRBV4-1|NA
CASSQESRRGAEAFF
TGCGCCAGCAGCCAAGAAAGCCGGAGGGGGGCAGAAGCTTTCTTT
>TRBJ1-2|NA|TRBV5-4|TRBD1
CASSGTGELFYGYTF
TGTGCCAGCAGCGGGACAGGGGAATTGTTCTATGGCTACACCTTC
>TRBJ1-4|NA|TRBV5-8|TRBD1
CASSLSGQGNEKLFF
TGTGCCAGCAGCTTGTCTGGACAGGGGAATGAAAAACTGTTTTTT
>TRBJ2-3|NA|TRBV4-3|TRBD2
CASSQELAGGTDTQYF
TGCGCCAGCAGCCAAGAGTTGGCGGGGGGCACAGATACGCAGTATTTT
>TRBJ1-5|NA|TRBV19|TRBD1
CASSRTRTGLNQPQHF
TGTGCCAGTAGCCGCACCCGGACAGGGCTCAATCAGCCCCAGCATTTT
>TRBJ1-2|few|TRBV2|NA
CASSGIGAGYGYTF
TGTGCCAGCAGTGGGATAGGGGCGGGCTATGGCTACACCTTC
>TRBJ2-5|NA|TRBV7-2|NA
CASSFGGTRQETQYF
TGTGCCAGCAGCTTCGGAGGGACTCGGCAAGAGACCCAGTACTTC
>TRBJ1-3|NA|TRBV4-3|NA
CASSLEQGSGNTIYF
TGCGCCAGCAGCCTAGAACAGGGTTCTGGAAACACCATATATTTT
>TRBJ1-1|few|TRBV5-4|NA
CASSWRPGASPGTEAFF
TGTGCCAGCAGCTGGCGGCCAGGGGCTTCCCCTGGGACTGAAGCTTTCTTT
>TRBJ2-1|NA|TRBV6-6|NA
CATKGGGRNEQFF
TGTGCCACCAAAGGGGGGGGGAGGAATGAGCAGTTCTTC
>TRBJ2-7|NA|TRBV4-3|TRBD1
CASSHGSGTGAYEQYF
TGCGCCAGCAGCCACGGATCCGGGACAGGAGCCTACGAGCAGTACTTC
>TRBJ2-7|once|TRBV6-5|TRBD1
CASSRGTALYEQYF
TGTGCCAGCAGCAGGGGGACAGCACTCTACGAGCAGTACTTC
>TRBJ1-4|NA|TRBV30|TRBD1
CAWSHGQGAGRANEKLFF
TGTGCCTGGAGTCATGGACAGGGGGCCGGGAGAGCTAATGAAAAACTGTTTTTT
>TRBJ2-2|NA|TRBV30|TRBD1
CAWSPGTGTGELFF
TGTGCCTGGTCCCCCGGGACAGGGACCGGGGAGCTGTTTTTT
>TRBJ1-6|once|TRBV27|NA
CASSFGGRNSPLHF
TGTGCCAGCAGTTTCGGGGGGCGGAATTCACCCCTCCACTTT
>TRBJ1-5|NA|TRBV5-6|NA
CASSLGAGVEHF
TGTGCCAGCAGCTTGGGGGCAGGCGTTGAGCATTTT
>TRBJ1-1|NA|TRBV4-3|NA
CASSLGEGEGHTEAFF
TGCGCCAGCAGCCTCGGAGAGGGGGAGGGGCACACTGAAGCTTTCTTT
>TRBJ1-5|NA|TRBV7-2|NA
CASSSDLDQPQHF
TGTGCCAGCAGCTCGGACCTGGATCAGCCCCAGCATTTT
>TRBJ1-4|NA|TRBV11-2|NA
CASSGGAVWDEKLFF
TGTGCCAGCAGCGGGGGAGCAGTGTGGGACGAAAAACTGTTTTTT
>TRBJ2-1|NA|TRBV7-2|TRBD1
CASSFTPGTGGFNEQFF
TGTGCCAGCAGCTTTACTCCCGGGACAGGGGGTTTCAATGAGCAGTTCTTC
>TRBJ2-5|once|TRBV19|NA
CAIGQGPGETQYF
TGTGCCATCGGCCAAGGCCCAGGGGAGACCCAGTACTTC
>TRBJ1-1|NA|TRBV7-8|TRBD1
CASSLVLRDRGNTEAFF
TGTGCCAGCAGCTTAGTACTAAGGGACAGGGGGAACACTGAAGCTTTCTTT
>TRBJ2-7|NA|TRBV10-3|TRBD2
CAISGLAGPYEQYF
TGTGCCATCAGTGGTCTAGCGGGCCCCTACGAGCAGTACTTC
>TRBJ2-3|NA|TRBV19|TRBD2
CASSIPLGRVASGGSLPTDTQYF
TGTGCCAGTAGTATACCCCTCGGCAGAGTCGCTAGCGGGGGGTCCCTCCCCACAGATACGCAGTATTTT
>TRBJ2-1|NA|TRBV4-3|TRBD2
CASSPAGIGGAHNEQFF
TGCGCCAGCAGCCCCGCGGGGATCGGGGGGGCCCACAATGAGCAGTTCTTC
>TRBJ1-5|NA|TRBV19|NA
CASSIAGLEGNQPQHF
TGTGCCAGTAGTATAGCAGGGCTTGAAGGCAATCAGCCCCAGCATTTT
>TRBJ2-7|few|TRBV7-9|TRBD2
CASSSHGSAGGLYEQYF
TGTGCCAGCAGCTCCCATGGCTCGGCGGGGGGGCTCTACGAGCAGTACTTC
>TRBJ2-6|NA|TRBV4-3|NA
CASSQERGLGANVLTF
TGCGCCAGCAGCCAAGAGAGGGGTCTTGGGGCCAACGTCCTGACTTTC
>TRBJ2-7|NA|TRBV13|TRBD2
CASSLTPGLAVSSYEQYF
TGTGCCAGCAGCTTAACCCCGGGACTAGCGGTGAGCTCCTACGAGCAGTACTTC
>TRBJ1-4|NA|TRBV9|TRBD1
CASSTGTGEGEKLFF
TGTGCCAGCAGTACCGGGACAGGGGAGGGGGAAAAACTGTTTTTT
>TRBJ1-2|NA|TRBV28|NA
CASRLNYGYTF
TGTGCCAGCCGGTTGAACTATGGCTACACCTTC
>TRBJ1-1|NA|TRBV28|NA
CASSLTVRGPDTEAFF
TGTGCCAGCAGTTTGACGGTGAGGGGCCCGGACACTGAAGCTTTCTTT
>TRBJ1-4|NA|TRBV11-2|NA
CASSSIGAAATNEKLFF
TGTGCCAGCAGCTCGATCGGGGCCGCTGCAACTAATGAAAAACTGTTTTTT
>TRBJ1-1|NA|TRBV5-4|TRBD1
CASSPAPGTGRNTEAFF
TGTGCCAGCAGCCCGGCCCCCGGGACAGGGAGGAACACTGAAGCTTTCTTT
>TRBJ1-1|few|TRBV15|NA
CATSRMGALISEAFF
TGTGCCACCAGCAGAATGGGGGCGCTTATCTCTGAAGCTTTCTTT
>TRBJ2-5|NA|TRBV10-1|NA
CASSAGGVETQYF
TGCGCCAGCAGTGCAGGCGGGGTGGAGACCCAGTACTTC
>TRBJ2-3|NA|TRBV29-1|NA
CSVEDPPTQYF
TGCAGCGTAGAGGACCCTCCTACGCAGTATTTT
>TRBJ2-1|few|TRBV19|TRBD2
CASTGLGLAGGHEQFF
TGTGCCAGTACCGGATTGGGACTAGCGGGGGGGCATGAGCAGTTCTTC
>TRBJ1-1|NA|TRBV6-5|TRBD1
CASSPTGFGAFF
TGTGCCAGCAGTCCGACAGGGTTCGGGGCTTTCTTT
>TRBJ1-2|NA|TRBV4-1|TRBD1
CASSQVAGRGHGYTF
TGCGCCAGCAGCCAAGTAGCGGGCAGGGGGCATGGCTACACCTTC
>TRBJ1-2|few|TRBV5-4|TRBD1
CASSSKQGSYGYTF
TGTGCCAGCAGCTCGAAACAGGGGAGCTATGGCTACACCTTC
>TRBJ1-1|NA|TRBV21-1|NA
CASSNSYTEAFF
TGTGCCAGCAGCAACAGTTACACTGAAGCTTTCTTT
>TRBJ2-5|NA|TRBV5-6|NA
CASSFNFAETQYF
TGTGCCAGCAGCTTCAACTTTGCCGAGACCCAGTACTTC
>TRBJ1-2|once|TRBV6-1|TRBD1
CAGSGTGSAGYTF
TGTGCCGGCTCCGGGACAGGGTCTGCTGGCTACACCTTC
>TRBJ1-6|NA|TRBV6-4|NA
CASSRDQGSPLHF
TGTGCCAGCAGCCGGGACCAGGGTTCACCCCTCCACTTT